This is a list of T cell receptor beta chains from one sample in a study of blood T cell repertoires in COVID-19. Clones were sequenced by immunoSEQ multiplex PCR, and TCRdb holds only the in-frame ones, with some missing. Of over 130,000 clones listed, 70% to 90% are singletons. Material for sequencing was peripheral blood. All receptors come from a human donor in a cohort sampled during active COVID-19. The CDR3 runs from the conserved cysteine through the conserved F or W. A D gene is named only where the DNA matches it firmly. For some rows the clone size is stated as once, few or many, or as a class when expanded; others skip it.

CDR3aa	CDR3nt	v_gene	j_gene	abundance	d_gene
CASARTDTQYF	TGTGCCAGCGCCAGGACAGATACGCAGTATTTT	TRBV6-5	TRBJ2-3	few	.
CASSLAGAITGNTEAFF	TGTGCCAGCAGCTTGGCCGGAGCCATCACAGGGAACACTGAAGCTTTCTTT	TRBV5-8	TRBJ1-1	.	.
CASSYSPDRVADEQYF	TGTGCCAGCAGTTACTCCCCCGACAGGGTGGCGGACGAGCAGTACTTC	TRBV6-6	TRBJ2-7	.	TRBD1
CASTLQGGTDTQYF	TGCGCCAGCACATTACAGGGGGGCACAGATACGCAGTATTTT	TRBV5-1	TRBJ2-3	few	TRBD1
CASEGLAGGPSSYNEQFF	TGTGCCAGCGAAGGACTAGCGGGAGGGCCCAGCTCCTACAATGAGCAGTTCTTC	TRBV19	TRBJ2-1	.	TRBD2
CASSGPPTDTQYF	TGTGCCAGCAGCGGGCCGCCCACAGATACGCAGTATTTT	TRBV5-4	TRBJ2-3	few	.
CASSEQGIPNQPQHF	TGTGCCAGCAGTGAACAGGGAATCCCGAATCAGCCCCAGCATTTT	TRBV2	TRBJ1-5	.	.
CASSYSSQEGQPQHF	TGTGCCAGCAGTTACTCGTCGCAGGAGGGTCAGCCCCAGCATTTT	TRBV6-5	TRBJ1-5	.	.
CASSLVRVYGYTF	TGTGCCAGCAGCTTGGTCAGGGTATATGGCTACACCTTC	TRBV5-6	TRBJ1-2	.	.
CASLTGGLDSYEQYF	TGTGCCAGCTTAACCGGCGGATTGGACTCCTACGAGCAGTACTTC	TRBV28	TRBJ2-7	.	.
CASSRTGDQPQHF	TGTGCCAGCAGTAGGACAGGGGATCAGCCCCAGCATTTT	TRBV2	TRBJ1-5	.	TRBD1
CASSSRGLAGAKETQYF	TGTGCCAGCAGCTCCAGGGGGCTAGCGGGGGCCAAAGAGACCCAGTACTTC	TRBV5-5	TRBJ2-5	.	TRBD2
CASSDGTGDSQPQHF	TGTGCCAGCAGTGACGGGACAGGGGATTCGCAGCCCCAGCATTTT	TRBV6-1	TRBJ1-5	.	TRBD1
CASSLEGTGKDEQYF	TGTGCCAGCAGCTTAGAAGGGACAGGGAAGGACGAGCAGTACTTC	TRBV11-2	TRBJ2-7	few	TRBD1
CSASKGADGELFF	TGCAGTGCTAGTAAGGGGGCGGACGGGGAGCTGTTTTTT	TRBV20-1	TRBJ2-2	.	TRBD1
CASSGSGSGTDTQYF	TGTGCCAGCAGTGGTAGTGGGAGCGGCACAGATACGCAGTATTTT	TRBV6-4	TRBJ2-3	.	.
CASSFWEDQPQHF	TGTGCCAGCAGTTTTTGGGAGGATCAGCCCCAGCATTTT	TRBV28	TRBJ1-5	.	.
CAWPPGSGTGELFF	TGTGCCTGGCCCCCGGGGAGTGGGACCGGGGAGCTGTTTTTT	TRBV30	TRBJ2-2	.	.
CASSVEAGQSTDTQYF	TGTGCCAGCAGCGTAGAGGCTGGACAGAGCACAGATACGCAGTATTTT	TRBV9	TRBJ2-3	.	.
CASSQRRGKGYGYTF	TGTGCCAGCAGCCAACGCAGGGGGAAAGGCTATGGCTACACCTTC	TRBV3-1/TRBV3-2	TRBJ1-2	few	TRBD1
CSVGLQTYNEQFF	TGCAGCGTTGGACTACAAACCTACAATGAGCAGTTCTTC	TRBV29-1	TRBJ2-1	.	.
CASRDRTYNEQFF	TGTGCCAGCAGGGACAGGACCTACAATGAGCAGTTCTTC	TRBV28	TRBJ2-1	.	TRBD1
CASSQRLAGGPYEQYF	TGTGCCAGCAGCCAACGACTAGCGGGAGGGCCCTACGAGCAGTACTTC	TRBV11-2	TRBJ2-7	.	TRBD2
CASSLEASNIYEQYF	TGTGCCAGCAGCTTAGAGGCTAGCAATATCTACGAGCAGTACTTC	TRBV11-2	TRBJ2-7	once	.
CASSEDMYQETQYF	TGTGCCAGCAGTGAAGATATGTACCAAGAGACCCAGTACTTC	TRBV6-1	TRBJ2-5	.	.
CASRSRLSTDTQYF	TGTGCAAGTCGATCCAGGTTAAGCACAGATACGCAGTATTTT	TRBV12-2	TRBJ2-3	.	.
CASSVGAASGSQETQYF	TGCGCCAGCAGCGTTGGCGCGGCTAGCGGGTCCCAAGAGACCCAGTACTTC	TRBV5-1	TRBJ2-5	.	TRBD2
CASSLEGQSSGNTIYF	TGTGCCAGCAGCTTGGAAGGACAGTCCTCTGGAAACACCATATATTTT	TRBV5-6	TRBJ1-3	.	.
CASRSSSAGQGRLGKLFF	TGTGCCAGCCGATCGAGCTCCGCGGGACAGGGAAGGTTAGGTAAACTGTTTTTT	TRBV2	TRBJ1-4	.	TRBD1
CAISEGGQGAEKLFF	TGTGCCATCAGTGAGGGGGGACAGGGCGCCGAAAAACTGTTTTTT	TRBV10-3	TRBJ1-4	.	TRBD1
CASSPRTGPQHF	TGTGCCAGCAGCCCTCGGACAGGACCCCAGCATTTT	TRBV7-8	TRBJ1-5	.	TRBD1
CASSLGSGGATDTQYF	TGTGCCAGCAGCTTAGGGAGCGGGGGGGCCACAGATACGCAGTATTTT	TRBV13	TRBJ2-3	.	TRBD2
CASSGQGGFYSNQPQHF	TGTGCCAGCAGTGGTCAAGGGGGCTTTTATAGCAATCAGCCCCAGCATTTT	TRBV6-1	TRBJ1-5	.	TRBD1
CASSLETQYF	TGTGCCAGCAGCCTGGAGACCCAGTACTTC	TRBV6-5	TRBJ2-5	.	.
CASSLVAVVGLAREQYF	TGTGCCAGCAGCTTAGTAGCGGTGGTAGGACTAGCGCGCGAGCAGTACTTC	TRBV11-3	TRBJ2-7	.	TRBD2
CASRLGLAGTDTQYF	TGTGCCAGCAGGCTGGGACTAGCGGGCACAGATACGCAGTATTTT	TRBV6-6	TRBJ2-3	.	TRBD2
CASSDGTGKDGGYTF	TGTGCCAGCAGTGACGGGACAGGGAAGGATGGTGGCTACACCTTC	TRBV6-1	TRBJ1-2	.	TRBD1
CATSRDPPSGLVTGELFF	TGTGCCACCAGCAGAGATCCTCCTAGCGGGCTCGTCACCGGGGAGCTGTTTTTT	TRBV15	TRBJ2-2	once	TRBD2
CSVGGLAGGYNEQFF	TGCAGCGTTGGAGGACTAGCGGGGGGGTACAATGAGCAGTTCTTC	TRBV29-1	TRBJ2-1	once	TRBD2
CASSPSGTTHTDTQYF	TGTGCCAGCAGCCCATCCGGGACTACCCACACAGATACGCAGTATTTT	TRBV7-3	TRBJ2-3	.	TRBD2
CASIAGLAGVDTQYF	TGTGCCAGCATAGCGGGACTAGCGGGAGTTGATACGCAGTATTTT	TRBV7-9	TRBJ2-3	.	TRBD2
CASSLVGQGEYEQYF	TGCGCCAGCAGCTTGGTGGGACAGGGAGAGTACGAGCAGTACTTC	TRBV5-1	TRBJ2-7	.	TRBD1
CASSLTGDLPTDTQYF	TGCGCCAGCAGCTTGACAGGGGACTTACCCACAGATACGCAGTATTTT	TRBV5-1	TRBJ2-3	.	.